This T cell receptor (beta chain) was sequenced for a study of CD8 T cells in ankylosing spondylitis. MiXCR was run by TCRdb on the 5' RACE reads, yielding one entry per CDR3 protein. The sample records approximately 260,000 distinct CDR3 sequences, 8.6% being singletons. The V end was cut by 2 bases, the J end by 0 bases, with 10 bases between. The germline CDR1 and CDR2 sequences are GTSNPN and SVGIG (reference sequence). The CDR3 extends over 14 amino acids. The TCR comes from a male donor with ankylosing spondylitis or in good health (not recorded which). The rearrangement uses TRBV30 and TRBJ1-1; D call uncertain. Sequenced: blood, either unsorted or a sorted T cell fraction (not recorded which). The CDR3 here is CAWSNQPMNTEAFF. The CDR3 region has the DNA TGTGCCTGGAGTAACCAGCCTATGAACACTGAAGCTTTCTTT.